The T cell receptor (beta chain) described here comes from a study of shared clonotypes between healthy human individuals (dated by TCRdb to 2020 to 2021). With regard to the full study: Three men and a couple of women, aged 18 to 49 years, made up the cohort. To increase sequencing depth and limit assay-specific biases, different laboratories used diverse techniques to prepare libraries and sequence TCR repertoires. Each donor's leukapheresis produced roughly between about 0.9 and 9.5 billion PBMCs. The study deeply sequenced blood TCR repertoires of about 5 healthy adults to estimate repertoire size and the extent of clonotype sharing between individuals. The paper's findings and limits, for the study overall: Sampling was restricted to blood, and TCR repertoires in tissues likely differ from the TCR repertoires found in blood. The genetic and exposure-history diversity represented was limited by the small number of donors. Based on pairwise subsampling, the degree of clonotype sharing among donors was expected to be affected by sequencing depth.

Using the deep immunoSEQ assay, TCR CDR3 regions were amplified from genomic DNA by multiplex PCR. Extracted genomic DNA from each cell subset was spread evenly across all wells of several immunoSEQ 96-well plates, with each plate serving as a replicate. For unsorted PBMC, about 300 ng genomic DNA, equal to 25,000 to 35,000 T cell genomes, was loaded into each replicate PCR. Unsorted PBMC genomic DNA was sequenced across ten immunoSEQ deep assay plates. Purified libraries were quantified with a Qubit 3.0 fluorometer, sized on a Bioanalyzer 2100, and re-quantified with the KAPA Library Quantification kit. A separate single-read 150-cycle Illumina NextSeq 550 flow cell was used to sequence each immunoSEQ 96-well plate. Per the authors' processing: Because only junctional sequences without quality scores were contained in the immunoSEQ output, filtering matching that applied to full-length reads could not be performed. To assign V/J genes and CDR3, sequences were annotated using PyIR, a Python wrapper for IgBLAST v1.9, with IMGT germline references. Any read was removed if the V/J assignment was weak (E-value above 1e-6), the CDR3 was missing, or the read contained stop codons, out-of-frame junctions, or ambiguous translated residues. V3J clonotypes were defined as sequences sharing an identical inferred V gene, J gene, and CDR3 amino acid sequence. To compute the percentage overlap between repertoires, the number of shared unique clonotypes was divided by the size of the smaller repertoire. Richness of each repertoire was evaluated using RTK rarefaction, the Chao1 estimator, and Recon v2.1 estimates of unobserved clonotypes. The source is immuneACCESS, and TCRdb retained only in-frame sequences with V and J called. Part of the clones is not carried over; for the studies checked, unresolved V genes explain less than half of this, and the remainder is unexplained. V and J calls and clone size are given by that table; D and trimming were obtained from the DNA. The sample table contains hundreds of thousands of clones; only one count was recorded for 70% to 80% of them. Roughly an eighth of the sample belongs to the ten largest clones.

As for this clone: This clone's antigen is unknown. Per-nucleotide qualities are absent, and no much larger clonotype sits a single base away.

Its CDR3 holds 15 amino acids, cysteine through phenylalanine. The retained sequence is limited to the CDR3, 45 bases, with the frame set at the first base. Cut back by 4 bases and 3 bases, the V and J ends lie 13 bases apart. CDR1 and CDR2, per the germline V gene, are MNHNS and SASEGT. Donors were healthy HIV-negative adults with no recently reported acute infections or vaccinations. All donors were Caucasian adults living in Nashville, Tennessee, USA. For unsorted samples, some 100 million PBMCs were counted, and genomic DNA was extracted using the QIAamp DNA Blood Mini kit. After blood collection by leukapheresis, PBMCs were isolated using Ficoll-Histopaque density gradient centrifugation and then cryopreserved in the vapor phase of liquid nitrogen.

The sample consisted of PBMCs. The clonotype was recovered from a woman in her forties in good health. Some clones in this sample may be carry-over from other donors' samples. Recombination linked TRBV6-1 to TRBJ1-3; D gene: possibly TRBD1, on 6 matching bases. CDR3 protein: CASSVGTHLGNTIYF. The nucleotides are TGTGCCAGCAGTGTCGGGACACATCTTGGAAACACCATATATTTT.